This TCR beta chain was identified in a study of blood T cell repertoires in COVID-19. This clone was seen a handful of times. V gave up 2 bases and J gave up 8 bases, with 7 bases separating them. The CDR3 consists of 12 residues. In germline, CDR1 is SNHLY, CDR2 FYNNEI. The protocol was immunoSEQ multiplex PCR, while the TCRdb copy is restricted to in-frame clones and leaves out a portion. The data show 200,000 to 250,000 clones, around 75% seen once. This clonotype was obtained from a human donor in a cohort sampled during active COVID-19. Sequences were obtained from peripheral blood. The chain recombines TRBV2 with TRBJ2-1; no clear D. The CDR3 DNA follows: TGTGCCAGCAGTGAACTGTCTCATGAGCAGTTCTTC. It translates to CASSELSHEQFF.